These T cell receptor beta chains were read from a single sample in a study of cytomegalovirus exposure and HLA in healthy donors. Libraries were prepared by immunoSEQ multiplex PCR; TCRdb keeps only in-frame clonotypes and omits some of them. This sample yields under 200,000 clones, of which 12% are seen a single time; 7.8% belongs to the top ten. Sample: PBMCs. These receptors originate from a man in his fifties or sixties in good health and CMV-seropositive. The CDR3 runs from the conserved cysteine through the conserved F or W. The D gene is left open where the match is weak. Not all rows give a size; the values are once, few, many and, for expanded clones, a class.

>TRBV5-4|TRBJ2-7|.|TRBD1
CASSPIRDSSYEQYF
TGTGCCAGCAGCCCAATTCGGGACAGCTCCTACGAGCAGTACTTC
>TRBV4-3|TRBJ1-5|.|TRBD1
CASSQGQGSKPQHF
TGCGCCAGCAGCCAAGGACAGGGGAGCAAGCCCCAGCATTTT
>TRBV4-3|TRBJ2-5|.|TRBD2
CASSQEGRGGQETQYF
TGCGCCAGCAGCCAAGAAGGACGGGGGGGCCAAGAGACCCAGTACTTC
>TRBV28|TRBJ1-3|once|.
CASSLIRRLDSNTIYF
TGTGCCAGCAGTCTAATTAGGAGGCTCGATAGTAACACCATATATTTT
>TRBV7-6|TRBJ1-5|few|.
CASSLPGINQPQHF
TGTGCCAGCAGCTTACCAGGGATAAATCAGCCCCAGCATTTT
>TRBV2|TRBJ1-2|.|.
CASRPRGVSNYGYTF
TGTGCCAGTAGACCCCGGGGAGTGAGTAACTATGGCTACACCTTC
>TRBV2|TRBJ2-2|.|.
CASGGSLASGELFF
TGTGCCAGCGGGGGATCCCTAGCGTCCGGGGAGCTGTTTTTT
>TRBV10-2|TRBJ2-3|.|.
CASSESAGRGDTQYF
TGCGCCAGCAGTGAGTCGGCGGGGCGGGGAGATACGCAGTATTTT
>TRBV7-8|TRBJ1-1|.|.
CASSSPLAGRTEAFF
TGTGCCAGCAGCTCACCCCTCGCCGGGAGGACTGAAGCTTTCTTT
>TRBV2|TRBJ2-2|few|TRBD2
CARAGGNTGELFF
TGTGCCAGAGCGGGGGGGAACACCGGGGAGCTGTTTTTT
>TRBV5-1|TRBJ1-3|few|.
CASSLVGQRTAIYF
TGCGCCAGCAGCTTGGTCGGACAGAGAACGGCCATATATTTT
>TRBV4-2|TRBJ2-5|few|TRBD1
CASSQVEGRGREETQYF
TGTGCCAGCAGCCAAGTCGAGGGTAGGGGGCGGGAAGAGACCCAGTACTTC
>TRBV19|TRBJ2-1|.|TRBD2
CASSPWTSSYNEQFF
TGTGCCAGTAGCCCATGGACTAGCTCCTACAATGAGCAGTTCTTC
>TRBV5-1|TRBJ2-5|.|TRBD2
CASSFGLAGEETQYF
TGCGCCAGCAGCTTCGGACTAGCGGGGGAGGAGACCCAGTACTTC
>TRBV5-1|TRBJ2-1|few|TRBD1
CASSSRDRGFLSSYNEQFF
TGCGCCAGCAGCTCCCGGGACAGGGGGTTCCTGAGCTCCTACAATGAGCAGTTCTTC
>TRBV7-3|TRBJ2-2|few|TRBD2
CASSPSGGNTGELFF
TGTGCCAGCAGCCCTAGCGGGGGGAACACCGGGGAGCTGTTTTTT
>TRBV6-5|TRBJ1-3|.|.
CASSHSGGVANTIYF
TGTGCCAGCAGCCACTCGGGAGGGGTGGCAAACACCATATATTTT
>TRBV5-1|TRBJ2-5|few|TRBD2
CASSLRGTSGGLWRETQYF
TGCGCCAGCAGCTTGCGAGGGACTAGCGGGGGGCTGTGGAGAGAGACCCAGTACTTC
>TRBV6-6|TRBJ1-2|many|.
CASSLQGSHGYTF
TGTGCCAGCAGCCTACAGGGCTCGCATGGCTACACCTTC
>TRBV18|TRBJ1-3|.|TRBD1
CASSPVGQAGNTIYF
TGTGCCAGCTCACCGGTGGGACAGGCTGGAAACACCATATATTTT
>TRBV14|TRBJ1-2|.|.
CASSQDLADNYGYTF
TGTGCCAGCAGCCAAGACCTCGCAGATAACTATGGCTACACCTTC
>TRBV14|TRBJ2-3|.|TRBD2
CASSRNEAGVFTDTQYF
TGTGCCAGCAGCCGTAACGAAGCGGGGGTTTTCACAGATACGCAGTATTTT
>TRBV5-1|TRBJ1-6|.|.
CASSFGTGSPLHF
TGCGCCAGCAGCTTCGGTACAGGTTCACCCCTCCACTTT
>TRBV5-1|TRBJ2-5|few|.
CASSNRGQETQYF
TGCGCCAGCAGTAACCGGGGACAAGAGACCCAGTACTTC
>TRBV29-1|TRBJ1-6|.|TRBD1
CSVRTGGAPSPLHF
TGCAGCGTTAGAACAGGGGGCGCACCTTCACCCCTCCACTTT
>TRBV7-8|TRBJ2-1|.|.
CASSLVGGSYNEQFF
TGTGCCAGCAGCTTAGTAGGGGGATCCTACAATGAGCAGTTCTTC
>TRBV7-9|TRBJ1-2|few|.
CASSPRDGYTF
TGTGCCAGCAGCCCCCGAGATGGCTACACCTTC
>TRBV7-9|TRBJ2-3|.|TRBD1
CASSLGQGVTDTQYF
TGTGCCAGCAGCTTAGGGCAGGGGGTCACAGATACGCAGTATTTT
>TRBV18|TRBJ2-5|few|.
CASSPDYQETQYF
TGTGCCAGCTCACCGGACTACCAAGAGACCCAGTACTTC
>TRBV10-1|TRBJ2-2|few|.
CASSTGIGRELFF
TGCGCCAGCAGCACAGGGATTGGCCGGGAGCTGTTTTTT
>TRBV19|TRBJ2-3|.|.
CASSPTSTPGTQYF
TGTGCCAGTAGTCCCACCTCAACCCCGGGTACGCAGTATTTT
>TRBV10-3|TRBJ2-5|.|TRBD1
CAIRADREGETQYF
TGTGCCATCAGGGCAGACAGGGAAGGAGAGACCCAGTACTTC
>TRBV29-1|TRBJ2-5|few|.
CSVRQAPQETQYF
TGCAGCGTTAGACAGGCACCCCAAGAGACCCAGTACTTC
>TRBV6-6|TRBJ1-1|.|.
CASRRLNTEAFF
TGTGCCAGCAGGCGGTTGAACACTGAAGCTTTCTTT
>TRBV9|TRBJ1-2|few|.
CASSAGTNYGYTF
TGTGCCAGCAGCGCCGGGACTAACTATGGCTACACCTTC
>TRBV19|TRBJ2-3|.|TRBD2
CASSRRTSGAQADTQYF
TGTGCCAGTAGTAGGAGGACTAGCGGGGCCCAGGCAGATACGCAGTATTTT
>TRBV13|TRBJ2-5|.|TRBD1
CASSSTGGKETQYF
TGTGCCAGCAGCTCCACAGGGGGCAAAGAGACCCAGTACTTC
>TRBV7-2|TRBJ2-3|few|TRBD2
CASSPRTSGTDTQYF
TGTGCCAGCAGTCCTAGGACTAGCGGGACAGATACGCAGTATTTT
>TRBV14|TRBJ2-2|.|.
CASSQVRRQRSSGELFF
TGTGCCAGCAGCCAGGTTAGGCGACAGAGGTCCTCCGGGGAGCTGTTTTTT
>TRBV7-9|TRBJ1-1|.|.
CASSPPLQGANTEAFF
TGTGCCAGCAGCCCCCCGCTACAGGGAGCGAACACTGAAGCTTTCTTT